Shown below are 17 T cell receptor beta chains from a single sample sequenced in a study of prognosis after radiotherapy for stage I lung cancer. Two rounds of multiplex PCR amplified TCR beta CDR3 from genomic DNA. Specific primers for each TRBV and TRBJ gene were what first-round PCR used. TCRdb recomputed calls from the multiplex PCR reads with MiXCR, one row per CDR3 protein. The sample shows some 17,000 distinct CDR3 sequences, about 46% of them seen only once. Here the sequenced sample was PBMCs, taken before or after stereotactic body radiation therapy (not recorded which). The source is a donor at least 50 years old with non-small cell lung cancer.

This clonotype is medium-sized in the sample. The chain links TRBV7-2 to TRBJ2-3; 8 bases fit TRBD1. The CDR3 covers 14 residues. Germline V gene sequence: CDR1 SGHTA, CDR2 FQGNSA. V shed 3 bases, J shed 3 bases, and the junction held 2 bases outside the gene matches. CDR3 loop: CASSFRQGTDTQYF. CDR3 DNA: TGTGCCAGCAGCTTTCGACAGGGGACAGATACGCAGTATTTT.

This clonotype was detected ten times or more. The rearrangement uses TRBV6-5 and TRBJ2-7, with 8 bases identical to TRBD1. Germline V gene sequence: CDR1 MNHEY, CDR2 SVGAGI. The CDR3 is 20 residues long. After removal of 2 bases from V and 1 base from J, the junction contained 19 bases not matched to a gene. The CDR3 coding sequence is TGTGCCAGCAGTTACGCCCAGGGGGCAGCCGGGACTCAACAATCCTACGAGCAGTACTTC. This gives the protein CASSYAQGAAGTQQSYEQYF.

This clonotype was detected many times. For the CDR3, the DNA is TGTGCCAGCAGCCAGGATCCGGGAACCGGGGAGCTGTTTTTT. This gives the protein CASSQDPGTGELFF. The chain joins TRBV5-5 to TRBJ2-2; D perhaps matches TRBD2 (5 bases). Trimming cost V 4 bases and J 5 bases, with 12 bases left between them. CDR1 and CDR2 (germline): SGHKS, YYEKEE (reference sequence). CDR3 size: 14 residues.

Relative to its sample, this clonotype is medium-sized. CDR3 in DNA: TGTGCCAGCAGCCCCCCCCCCCATAGCACGGGAACTATTGGCTACACCTTC. Protein product: CASSPPPHSTGTIGYTF. V and J are TRBV14 and TRBJ1-2; D gene uncertain. This CDR3 contains 17 residues. Germline values: CDR1 SGHDN, CDR2 FVKESK. V was clipped by 4 bases and J by 7 bases, with 25 bases between them.

Many counts were recorded for this clonotype. The chain uses TRBV20-1 and TRBJ2-2, with a possible D match to TRBD1 (5 bases). V lost 2 bases, J lost 2 bases, and 9 bases lay in between. Germline CDR1 DFQATT, CDR2 SNEGSKA (reference sequence). The length of the CDR3 is 14 residues. The CDR3 sequence is CSARRQGNTGELFF. In DNA form, the CDR3 reads TGCAGTGCTAGACGGCAGGGAAACACCGGGGAGCTGTTTTTT.

V usage is TRBV7-9 and J usage is TRBJ2-7, with TRBD1 identical over 7 bases. J gave up 5 bases and V 5 bases, and 15 bases lay outside the gene matches. Per the germline V gene, CDR1 is SEHNR and CDR2 is FQNEAQ (reference sequence). The CDR3 contains 16 residues. As DNA, the CDR3 is TGTGCCAGCAGCCCCTTGTACAGGGGAAGATGCGACGAGCAGTACTTC. As protein: CASSPLYRGRCDEQYF. The variable domain in full, with the rest retrieved from reference TRBV7-9 and TRBJ2-7, is DTGVSQNPRHKITKRGQNVTFRCDPISEHNRLYWYRQTLGQGPEFLTYFQNEAQLEKSRLLSDRFSAERPKGSFSTLEIQRTEQGDSAMYLCASSPLYRGRCDEQYFGPGTRLTVT.

Many counts were recorded for this clonotype. The chain employs TRBV3-1 and TRBJ2-3; 11 bases are a match to TRBD2. Germline lookup yields CDR1 LGHDT and CDR2 YNNKEL (reference sequence). CDR3 length: 17 amino acids. Trimming cost V 2 bases and J 5 bases; bases outside gene matches: 9. Here the CDR3 reads CASSQRASGGPGDTQYF. The CDR3, as DNA: TGTGCCAGCAGCCAACGGGCTAGCGGGGGGCCTGGAGATACGCAGTATTTT.

On this clonotype itself: A much larger clone is a single base away; this may be a read error. The chain joins TRBV10-3 to TRBJ2-5, with 10 bases fitting TRBD1. CDR1 and CDR2 (germline): ENHRY, SYGVKD. Losses at the gene ends were 7 bases for V and 0 bases for J; bases not matched to a gene: 5. The CDR3 totals 15 residues. CDR3 sequence reads: CAIIRDRGDQETQYF. For the CDR3, the DNA is TGTGCCATCATCCGGGACAGGGGTGACCAAGAGACCCAGTACTTC.

The chain uses TRBV11-2 and TRBJ2-7; 10 nucleotides align to TRBD2. V was pared by 5 bases and J by 6 bases, with 10 bases of the junction left unmatched. CDR1 and CDR2 (germline): SGHAT, FQNNGV. This CDR3 is built from 15 residues. CDR3 bases: TGTGCCAGCAGCCCTAGAGCTAGCGGGAGTCTCGAGCAGTACTTC. It translates to CASSPRASGSLEQYF.

This clonotype came up many times. The V call is TRBV9, the J call TRBJ2-5; 9 bases fit TRBD2. The CDR3 spans 14 residues. After removal of 1 base from V and 2 bases from J, the junction contained 0 bases not matched to a gene. The V gene's germline CDR1 is SGDLS and CDR2 YYNGEE. This CDR3 is CASSVLAGQETQYF. Here the CDR3 DNA reads TGTGCCAGCAGCGTACTAGCGGGGCAAGAGACCCAGTACTTC. The full variable domain, rest sourced from reference TRBV9 and TRBJ2-5, is DSGVTQTPKHLITATGQRVTLRCSPRSGDLSVYWYQQSLDQGLQFLIQYYNGEERAKGNILERFSAQQFPDLHSELNLSSLELGDSALYFCASSVLAGQETQYFGPGTRLLVL.

The rearrangement links TRBV5-6 to TRBJ2-5; a possible D gene is TRBD1 (5 bases). The CDR3 runs to 16 residues. Trimming stripped 1 base from V and 4 bases from J, with 17 bases between. CDR1 is SGHDT, CDR2 YYEEEE, per germline. The CDR3 here is CASSLFRASFVETQYF. The DNA of the CDR3 is TGTGCCAGCAGCTTGTTCAGGGCTAGTTTTGTAGAGACCCAGTACTTC.

This clonotype showed up just a few times. The V call is TRBV20-1, the J call TRBJ2-5; no reliable D call. CDR3 length: 15 residues. Trimming pared 0 bases from V and 0 bases from J, leaving 11 bases between. The V gene's germline CDR1 is DFQATT and CDR2 SNEGSKA (reference sequence). The CDR3 spells CSARDQADYQETQYF. In DNA form, the CDR3 reads TGCAGTGCTAGAGATCAGGCGGATTACCAAGAGACCCAGTACTTC.

The table lists this clonotype with a few counts. A read error is possible here, since a much larger clone lies one base away. J is TRBJ2-7 and V is TRBV20-1; D not certain. Germline assignment: CDR1 DFQATT and CDR2 SNEGSKA (reference sequence). The CDR3 totals 12 residues. The CDR3 here is CGAPKDLAEQYF. In DNA, the CDR3 is TGCGGTGCTCCGAAAGACCTGGCCGAGCAGTACTTC.

This clonotype was recorded many times. This sequence may be a read error, since a much larger clone differs from it by one base. The gene calls are TRBV2 and TRBJ1-1; D might be TRBD1 (6 bases). The CDR3 is 14 residues long. Trimming removed 4 bases at V and 4 bases at J, with 13 bases between. Germline assignment: CDR1 SNHLY and CDR2 FYNNEI. The CDR3 sequence is CASSGAWGPTEAFF. CDR3 coding DNA: TGTGCCAGCAGTGGAGCGTGGGGGCCCACTGAAGCTTTCTTT.

This clonotype was counted ten times or more. The genes are TRBV19 and TRBJ2-2, with unresolved D. Germline V gene lookup returns CDR1 LNHDA and CDR2 SQIVND (reference sequence). V lost 9 bases and J 1 base, leaving 9 bases between the germline ends. The CDR3 is made up of 13 amino acids. CDR3 DNA sequence: TGTGCCAGCTCGTCAGGGAACACCGGGGAGCTGTTTTTT. Translating gives CASSSGNTGELFF.

There are many counts of this clonotype. This chain uses TRBV12-3 or TRBV12-4 with TRBJ2-6, with D perhaps matching TRBD1 (7 bases). V shed 2 bases and J shed 3 bases, with 14 bases lying between them. The length of the CDR3 is 17 residues. The CDR3 coding sequence is TGTGCCAGCAGTTTATCGGCAGGGGGGAATGGGGCCAACGTCCTGACTTTC. Its translation is CASSLSAGGNGANVLTF.

The chain links TRBV9 to TRBJ2-3; TRBD2 matches at 11 bases. The CDR3 spans 16 residues. Germline lookup yields CDR1 SGDLS and CDR2 YYNGEE. V shed 4 bases, J shed 2 bases, and the junction held 6 bases outside the gene matches. CDR3 in amino acids: CASSPLTSGNTDTQYF. CDR3 in DNA: TGTGCCAGCAGCCCGTTGACTAGCGGGAACACAGATACGCAGTATTTT.